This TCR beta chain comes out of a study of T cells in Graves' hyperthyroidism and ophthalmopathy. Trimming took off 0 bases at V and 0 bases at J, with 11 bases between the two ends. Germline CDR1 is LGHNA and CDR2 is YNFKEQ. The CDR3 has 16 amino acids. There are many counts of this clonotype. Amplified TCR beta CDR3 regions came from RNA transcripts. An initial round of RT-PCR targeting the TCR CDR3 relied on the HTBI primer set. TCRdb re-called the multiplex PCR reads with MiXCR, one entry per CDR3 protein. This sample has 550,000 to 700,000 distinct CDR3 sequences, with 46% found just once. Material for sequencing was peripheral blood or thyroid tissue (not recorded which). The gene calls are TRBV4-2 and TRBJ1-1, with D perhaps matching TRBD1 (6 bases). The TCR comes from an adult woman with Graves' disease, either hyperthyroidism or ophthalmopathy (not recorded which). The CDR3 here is CASSQEDSRMNTEAFF. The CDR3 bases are TGTGCCAGCAGCCAAGAGGACAGCCGGATGAACACTGAAGCTTTCTTT.